Sequencing of this T cell receptor (beta chain) was carried out in a study of cytomegalovirus exposure and HLA in healthy donors. Looking at the study overall: A subsequent analysis reported that the approximately 120 validation repertoires were produced on the same platform that had also been used for the 666 first-cohort repertoires.

V lost 7 bases, J lost 7 bases, and 3 bases stayed unmatched. Germline V lookup: CDR1 LNHDA, CDR2 SQIVND (reference sequence). CDR3 length equals 11 residues. Findings and caveats of the study: Accounts indicate the classifier identified cytomegalovirus status with strong specificity and sensitivity. In vitro work confirmed that a few CMV-associated chains recognize CMV antigens.

A remark on this clone: Its antigen is currently unknown.

Repertoires were generated with immunoSEQ multiplex PCR, while TCRdb's copy carries only in-frame clones and drops some. The data hold 150,000 to 200,000 clones, with 86% observed a single time. The donors were part of the roughly 110-subject validation cohort, which stood apart from the approximately 630-subject first cohort. Material for sequencing was PBMCs. This chain uses TRBV19 with TRBJ2-7, with 8 bases fitting TRBD1. This clonotype was sampled from a woman aged 18-29 years in good health and CMV-seronegative. DNA of the CDR3: TGTGCCAGTACCAGGGGGCTGGAGCAGTACTTC. As protein: CASTRGLEQYF.